Following are 7 T cell receptor beta chains from one sample sequenced in a study of T cell changes during pregnancy in multiple sclerosis. Clones were read by immunoSEQ multiplex PCR, and TCRdb kept only the in-frame ones, dropping some. This table holds some 40,000 clones, roughly nine tenths found once. The source was CD4+ T cells from peripheral blood mononuclear cells, collected in the first trimester of pregnancy. Receptor source: a female donor with multiple sclerosis, enrolled in a pregnancy study.

This CDR3 reads CAIGGSGNTIYF. The CDR3 DNA sequence: TGTGCCATAGGAGGGTCTGGAAACACCATATATTTT. The rearrangement links TRBV10-3 to TRBJ1-3, with D unclear. The length of the CDR3 is 12 residues. Per the germline V gene, CDR1 is ENHRY and CDR2 is SYGVKD. V lost 9 bases and J 1 base, leaving 7 bases between the germline ends.

The rearrangement links TRBV9 to TRBJ2-2; no clear D. V lost 0 bases to trimming and J lost 4 bases, with 16 bases between them. CDR1 SGDLS and CDR2 YYNGEE come from the germline V gene. The CDR3 extends over 17 amino acids. In DNA form, the CDR3 reads TGTGCCAGCAGCGTAGGGGCGAGCAATACGGCCACCGGGGAGCTGTTTTTT. Its translation: CASSVGASNTATGELFF.

The chain recombines TRBV5-1 with TRBJ2-1; TRBD1 aligns across 8 bases. The germline CDR1 and CDR2 sequences are SGHRS and YFSETQ. The CDR3 has 15 amino acids. J lost 7 bases, V lost 5 bases, and 11 bases had no gene match. CDR3 sequence reads: CASSLQGALGNEQFF. In DNA, the CDR3 is TGCGCCAGCAGTCTTCAGGGGGCGTTGGGGAATGAGCAGTTCTTC. Using reference TRBV5-1 and TRBJ2-1 for the parts outside the CDR3, the full variable domain is KAGVTQTPRYLIKTRGQQVTLSCSPISGHRSVSWYQQTPGQGLQFLFEYFSETQRNKGNFPGRFSGRQFSNSRSEMNVSTLELGDSALYLCASSLQGALGNEQFFGPGTRLTVL.

The chain combines TRBV5-6 with TRBJ1-2; D call uncertain. The V gene's germline CDR1 is SGHDT and CDR2 YYEEEE. The CDR3 runs 14 residues. The germline V and J ends were trimmed by 2 bases and 2 bases, with 10 bases remaining between them. The CDR3 DNA follows: TGTGCCAGCAGCTTCCCTACCACGAACTATGGCTACACCTTC. This translates into CASSFPTTNYGYTF.

This chain connects TRBV6-1 to TRBJ1-5; maybe TRBD1 (6 bases). Trimming left V 7 bases short and J 5 bases short, with 12 bases between. In germline, CDR1 is MNHNS, CDR2 SASEGT. This CDR3 is built from 13 residues. The CDR3 reads CASTRGAHQPQHF. CDR3 bases: TGTGCCAGCACACGGGGGGCCCATCAGCCCCAGCATTTT.

A word on this clone: The same CDR3 also results from other DNA sequences found in this sample. The CDR3 DNA follows: TGTGCCAGCAGTTCTTCCGGGACAGGGTGGGAGCAGTACTTC. This gives the protein CASSSSGTGWEQYF. The V call is TRBV28, the J call TRBJ2-7; TRBD1 matches at 9 bases. V shed 4 bases, J shed 7 bases, and the junction held 8 bases outside the gene matches. CDR3 length equals 14 residues. The germline V gene encodes CDR1 MDHEN and CDR2 SYDVKM.

CDR3 in amino acids: CASSQGGRGDTEAFF. CDR3 DNA sequence: TGCGCCAGCAGCCAAGGCGGGCGGGGGGACACTGAAGCTTTCTTT. The V call is TRBV4-3, the J call TRBJ1-1, with D perhaps TRBD1 (5 bases). This CDR3 comprises 15 residues. With 1 base removed from V and 3 bases from J, the gap between germline ends came to 12 bases. Germline assignment: CDR1 LGHNA and CDR2 YSLEER.